The TCR beta chain described here comes from a study of OX40 agonist ivuxolimab in advanced cancers. CDR3 length: 12 amino acids. The V gene's germline CDR1 is SEHNR and CDR2 FQNEAQ (reference sequence). Deletions cut 7 bases from V and 5 bases from J, with 11 bases between. The table came from immunoSEQ multiplex PCR; TCRdb's copy has only in-frame clones and leaves some out. The sample contains roughly 70,000 clones, nearly 90% of which appear only once. The chain joins TRBV7-9 to TRBJ2-5; D is tentatively TRBD1 or TRBD2 (6 bases each). The clonotype originates from an adult with an advanced solid tumor such as melanoma, head and neck, liver or kidney cancer. The sequencing used CD4+ or CD8+ T cells sorted from blood, collected in a trial of the OX40 agonist ivuxolimab. CDR3 DNA sequence: TGTGCCAGCACCACGGGGGCGGAGACCCAGTACTTC. Residues: CASTTGAETQYF.